This TCR beta chain was recovered during a study of T cells after posttransplantation cyclophosphamide. The method was immunoSEQ multiplex PCR; TCRdb's version includes in-frame clones alone and lacks a portion of them. This sample has around 3,500 clones, with about 76% found just once. Cyclophosphamide on days +3 and +4 followed busulfan-fludarabine conditioning and a marrow graft. As for this clone: Antigen: not known.

The V gene end was trimmed by 4 bases and the J gene end by 9 bases; junction bases not matched to a gene: 11. This CDR3 spans 16 amino acids. Germline V CDR1 and CDR2: MNHEY, SVGAGI. Notes on the study in general: TRB overlap between skin or GI tissue T cells and blood was limited.

The sample was PBMCs, taken around 6 months after allogeneic stem cell transplant with posttransplant cyclophosphamide. The chain couples TRBV6-5 to TRBJ1-6, with 8 positions matching TRBD1. The TCR sequence derives from a male patient aged 60 to 75 who received an allogeneic stem cell transplant from a related donor and was CMV-positive. Some T cells could come from the graft donor. CDR3 protein: CASSLGQGAYGSPLHF. DNA of the CDR3: TGTGCCAGCAGTTTGGGGCAGGGGGCCTATGGTTCACCCCTCCACTTT.